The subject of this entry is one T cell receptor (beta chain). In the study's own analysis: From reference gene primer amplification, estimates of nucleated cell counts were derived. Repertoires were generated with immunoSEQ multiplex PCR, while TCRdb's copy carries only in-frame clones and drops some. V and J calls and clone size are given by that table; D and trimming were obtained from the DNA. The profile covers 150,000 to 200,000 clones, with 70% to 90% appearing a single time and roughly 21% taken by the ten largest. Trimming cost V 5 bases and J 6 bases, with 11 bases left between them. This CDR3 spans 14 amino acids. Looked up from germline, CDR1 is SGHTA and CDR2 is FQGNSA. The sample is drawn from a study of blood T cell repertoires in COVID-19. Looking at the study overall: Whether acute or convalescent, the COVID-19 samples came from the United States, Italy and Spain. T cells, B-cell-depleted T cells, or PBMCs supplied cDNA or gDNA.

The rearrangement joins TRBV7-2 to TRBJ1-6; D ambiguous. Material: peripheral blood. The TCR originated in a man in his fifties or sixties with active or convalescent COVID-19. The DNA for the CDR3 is TGTGCCAGCAGCGCCCAGGTGCTTAATTCACCCCTCCACTTT. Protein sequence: CASSAQVLNSPLHF.